This T cell receptor beta chain was captured by sequencing in a study of T-cell memory formation after mild COVID-19. The CDR3 is 15 residues long. CDR1 SGHTA and CDR2 FQGTGA come from the germline V gene. Between the trimmed V and J ends, which lost 5 bases and 6 bases, there was a span of 17 bases. Each CDR3 protein is one row after TCRdb ran MiXCR on the 5' RACE reads. The table lists about 540,000 distinct CDR3 sequences, roughly 20% of them singletons, with 9.5% to 15% in the top ten. The gene calls are TRBV7-3 and TRBJ2-1; either TRBD1 or TRBD2 may supply D (5 bases each). This TCR was recovered from an adult woman who had mild COVID-19 (a few samples of this study predate the infection). Cell type and time point are not known. Sequencing used PBMCs or a T cell subset sorted from them (not recorded which). CDR3 nucleotides: TGTGCCAGCAGCCCGACCGCCGGGGCCCGCAATGAGCAGTTCTTC. This sequence encodes CASSPTAGARNEQFF.